The present entry profiles one T cell receptor (beta chain) with its context. The data originate from a study of blood T cell repertoires in COVID-19. Turning to the study itself: Samples of COVID-19 (acute and convalescent) were obtained from the United States, Italy and Spain. PBMCs, B-cell-depleted T cells, or T cells provided the cDNA or gDNA that made up the material.

TCRdb's copy holds only in-frame clones and misses some; the assay was immunoSEQ multiplex PCR. The data hold 100,000 or so clones, with around 87% observed a single time. This CDR3 spans 14 amino acids. The J segment lost 4 bases and the V segment lost 10 bases, leaving 10 bases of the junction unmatched. Germline V CDR1 and CDR2: MNHEY, SVGAGI. The rearrangement links TRBV6-5 to TRBJ1-1; 9 nucleotides line up with TRBD1. The TCR was taken from a woman aged 30 to 39 with acute or convalescent COVID-19. Sequencing used peripheral blood. In nucleotides, the CDR3 is TGTGCCACTATCACAGGGACAGGGCGCACTGAAGCTTTCTTT. This encodes CATITGTGRTEAFF.